This T cell receptor beta chain is from a study of T cells in Graves' hyperthyroidism and ophthalmopathy. Overall study context: Blood from the periphery was taken at initial diagnosis, before any treatment.

The study's findings and limits: Model output signaled ophthalmopathy a median approximately 6 months ahead of onset. Stable hyperthyroidism and ophthalmopathy were separated using 13 V-J signatures.

The V end was cut by 0 bases, the J end by 2 bases, with 10 bases between. Germline assignment: CDR1 LGHDT and CDR2 YNNKEL (reference sequence). The CDR3 covers 15 residues. Amplification targeted TCR beta CDR3 regions from RNA transcripts. The TCR CDR3 first-round RT-PCR relied on the HTBI primer set. TCRdb re-called the multiplex PCR reads through MiXCR, storing one row per CDR3 protein. Here the sample spans roughly 630,000 distinct CDR3 sequences, around 14% being singletons. This clonotype was counted many times. No antigen is known for it. The J gene is TRBJ1-2, the V gene TRBV3-1, with D uncertain. This sequence was found in a woman aged 30 to 39 with Graves' hyperthyroidism. The sequenced material came from blood. For the CDR3, the DNA is TGTGCCAGCAGCCAAGACGCCGTCATGAACTATGGCTACACCTTC. Translated: CASSQDAVMNYGYTF.